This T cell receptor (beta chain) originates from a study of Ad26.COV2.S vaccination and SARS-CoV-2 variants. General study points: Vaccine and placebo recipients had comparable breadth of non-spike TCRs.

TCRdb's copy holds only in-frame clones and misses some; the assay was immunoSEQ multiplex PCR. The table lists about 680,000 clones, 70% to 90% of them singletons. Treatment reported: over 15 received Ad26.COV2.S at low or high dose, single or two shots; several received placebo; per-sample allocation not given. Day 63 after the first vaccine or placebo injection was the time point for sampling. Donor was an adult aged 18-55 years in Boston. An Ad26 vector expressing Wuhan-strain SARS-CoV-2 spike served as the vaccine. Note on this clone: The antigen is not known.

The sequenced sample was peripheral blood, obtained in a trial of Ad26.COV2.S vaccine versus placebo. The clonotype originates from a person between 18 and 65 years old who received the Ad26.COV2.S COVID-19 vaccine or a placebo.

The CDR3 sequence is CASSEAGGEETQYF. DNA for the CDR3: TGTGCCAGCAGTGAGGCGGGGGGAGAAGAGACCCAGTACTTC. The V and J genes are TRBV7-6 and TRBJ2-5; TRBD2 matches at 8 bases. The V gene's germline CDR1 is SGHVS and CDR2 FNYEAQ. With V trimmed by 6 bases and J by 3 bases, 6 bases remained unmatched. The CDR3 spans 14 residues.